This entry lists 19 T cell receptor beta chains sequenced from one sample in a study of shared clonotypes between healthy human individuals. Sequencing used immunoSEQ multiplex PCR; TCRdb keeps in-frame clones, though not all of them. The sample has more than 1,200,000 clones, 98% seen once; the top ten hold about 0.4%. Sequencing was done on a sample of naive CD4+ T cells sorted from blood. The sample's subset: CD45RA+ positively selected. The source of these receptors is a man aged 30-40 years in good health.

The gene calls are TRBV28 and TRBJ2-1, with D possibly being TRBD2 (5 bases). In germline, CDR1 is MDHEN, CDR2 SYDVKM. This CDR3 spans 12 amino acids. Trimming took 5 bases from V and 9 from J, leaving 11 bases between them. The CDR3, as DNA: TGTGCCAGCAGTCAAATAGAGGGTGAGCAGTTCTTC. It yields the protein CASSQIEGEQFF.

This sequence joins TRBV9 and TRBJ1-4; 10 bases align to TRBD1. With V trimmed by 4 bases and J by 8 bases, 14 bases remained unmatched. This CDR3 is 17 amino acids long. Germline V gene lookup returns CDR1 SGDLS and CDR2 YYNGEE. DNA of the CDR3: TGTGCCAGCAGCCCCCCTGAGGGACAGGGGACGAGGGAAAAACTGTTTTTT. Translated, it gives CASSPPEGQGTREKLFF.

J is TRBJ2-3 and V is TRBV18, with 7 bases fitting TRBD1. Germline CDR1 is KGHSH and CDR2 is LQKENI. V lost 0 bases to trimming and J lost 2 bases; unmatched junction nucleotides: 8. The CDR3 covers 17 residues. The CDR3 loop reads CASSPPRQGPFTDTQYF. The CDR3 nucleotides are TGTGCCAGCTCACCACCACGACAGGGCCCCTTCACAGATACGCAGTATTTT. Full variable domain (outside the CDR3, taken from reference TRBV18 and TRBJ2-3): NAGVMQNPRHLVRRRGQEARLRCSPMKGHSHVYWYRQLPEEGLKFMVYLQKENIIDESGMPKERFSAEFPKEGPSILRIQQVVRGDSAAYFCASSPPRQGPFTDTQYFGPGTRLTVL.

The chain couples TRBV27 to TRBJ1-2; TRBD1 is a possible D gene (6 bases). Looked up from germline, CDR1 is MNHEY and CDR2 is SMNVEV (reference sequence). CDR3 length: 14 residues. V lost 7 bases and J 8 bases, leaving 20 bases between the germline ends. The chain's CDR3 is CASKLRGQFLGYTF. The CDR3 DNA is TGTGCCAGCAAATTACGGGGGCAGTTTTTGGGCTACACCTTC.

This CDR3 is CATSRDLFQETQYF. CDR3 DNA: TGTGCCACCAGCAGGGATCTGTTCCAAGAGACCCAGTACTTC. This rearrangement joins TRBV15 to TRBJ2-5; no reliable D call. The germline gives CDR1 LNHNV, CDR2 YYDKDF (reference sequence). The CDR3 is 14 residues long. The germline V and J ends were trimmed by 3 bases and 1 base, with 9 bases remaining between them.

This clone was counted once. CDR3 bases: TGTGCCAGCAGCTTACAGCCGGGCGGGAGTCGAAACGAGCAGTACTTC. Translated, it gives CASSLQPGGSRNEQYF. This sequence joins TRBV11-2 and TRBJ2-7, with 7 nucleotides matching TRBD2. The germline V gene has CDR1 SGHAT and CDR2 FQNNGV. The junction had 12 bases not matched to a gene; V was cut back by 2 bases and J by 5 bases. The CDR3 covers 16 residues. Variable domain in full (rest from reference TRBV11-2 and TRBJ2-7): EAGVAQSPRYKIIEKRQSVAFWCNPISGHATLYWYQQILGQGPKLLIQFQNNGVVDDSQLPKDRFSAERLKGVDSTLKIQPAKLEDSAVYLCASSLQPGGSRNEQYFGPGTRLTVT.

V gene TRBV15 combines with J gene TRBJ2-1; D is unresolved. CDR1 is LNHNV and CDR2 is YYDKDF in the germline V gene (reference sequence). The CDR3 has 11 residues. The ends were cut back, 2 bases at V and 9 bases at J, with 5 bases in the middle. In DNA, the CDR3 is TGTGCCACCAGCAGACGGAGTGAGCAGTTCTTC. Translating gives CATSRRSEQFF.

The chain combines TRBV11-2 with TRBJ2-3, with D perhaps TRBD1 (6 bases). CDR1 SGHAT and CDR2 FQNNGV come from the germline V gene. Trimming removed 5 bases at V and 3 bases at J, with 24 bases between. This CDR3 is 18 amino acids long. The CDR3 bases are TGTGCCAGCAGCCCCGCTCCGCGGGCCAGGGGCCCGACAGATACGCAGTATTTT. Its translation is CASSPAPRARGPTDTQYF.

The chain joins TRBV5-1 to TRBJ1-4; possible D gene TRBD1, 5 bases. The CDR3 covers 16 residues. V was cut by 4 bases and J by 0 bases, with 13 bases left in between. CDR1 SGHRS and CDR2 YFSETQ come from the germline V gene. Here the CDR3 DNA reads TGCGCCAGCAGCCGGAGGGACGGATCAACTAATGAAAAACTGTTTTTT. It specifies CASSRRDGSTNEKLFF.

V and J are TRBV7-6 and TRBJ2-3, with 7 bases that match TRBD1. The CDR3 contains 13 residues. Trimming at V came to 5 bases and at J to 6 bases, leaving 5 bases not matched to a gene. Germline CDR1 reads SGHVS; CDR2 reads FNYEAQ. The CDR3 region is CASSTLRGDTQYF. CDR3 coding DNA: TGTGCCAGCAGCACCCTCAGGGGGGATACGCAGTATTTT.

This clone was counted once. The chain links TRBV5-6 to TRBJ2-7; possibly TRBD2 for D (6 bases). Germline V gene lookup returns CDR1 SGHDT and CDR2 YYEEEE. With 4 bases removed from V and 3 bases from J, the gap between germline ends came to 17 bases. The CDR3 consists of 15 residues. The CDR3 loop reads CASSLGVSGLYEQYF. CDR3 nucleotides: TGTGCCAGCAGCCTGGGAGTTAGCGGACTCTACGAGCAGTACTTC.

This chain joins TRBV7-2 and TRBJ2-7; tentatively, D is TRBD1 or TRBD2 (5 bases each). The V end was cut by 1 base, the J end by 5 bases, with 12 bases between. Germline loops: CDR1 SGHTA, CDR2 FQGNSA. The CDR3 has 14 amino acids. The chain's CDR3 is CASSLDLGTNEQYF. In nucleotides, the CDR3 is TGTGCCAGCAGCTTAGATCTGGGGACCAACGAGCAGTACTTC.

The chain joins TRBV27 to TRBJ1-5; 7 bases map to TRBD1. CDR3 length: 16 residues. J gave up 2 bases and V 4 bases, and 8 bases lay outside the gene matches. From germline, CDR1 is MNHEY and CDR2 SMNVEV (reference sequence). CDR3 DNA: TGTGCCAGCAGTTCCGCCAGGGGGGTCGGCAATCAGCCCCAGCATTTT. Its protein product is CASSSARGVGNQPQHF.

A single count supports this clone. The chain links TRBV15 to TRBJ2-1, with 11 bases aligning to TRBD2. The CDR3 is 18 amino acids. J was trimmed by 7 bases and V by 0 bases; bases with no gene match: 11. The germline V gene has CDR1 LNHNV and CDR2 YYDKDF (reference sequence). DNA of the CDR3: TGTGCCACCAGCAGAGACTTACTAGCGGGAGTAGTCGGTAATGAGCAGTTCTTC. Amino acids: CATSRDLLAGVVGNEQFF.

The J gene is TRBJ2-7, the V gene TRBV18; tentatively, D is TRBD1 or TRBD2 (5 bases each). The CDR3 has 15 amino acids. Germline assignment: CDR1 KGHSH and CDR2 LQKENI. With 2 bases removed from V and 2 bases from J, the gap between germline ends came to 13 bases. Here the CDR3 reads CASSPGRGSAYEQYF. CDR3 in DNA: TGTGCCAGCTCACCAGGAAGGGGTAGCGCCTACGAGCAGTACTTC.

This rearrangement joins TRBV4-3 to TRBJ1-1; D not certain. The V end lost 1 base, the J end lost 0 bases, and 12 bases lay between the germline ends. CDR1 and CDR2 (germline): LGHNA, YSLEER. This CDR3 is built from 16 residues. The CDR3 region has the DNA TGCGCCAGCAGCCAAGGTTTACAGACGATGAACACTGAAGCTTTCTTT. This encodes CASSQGLQTMNTEAFF.

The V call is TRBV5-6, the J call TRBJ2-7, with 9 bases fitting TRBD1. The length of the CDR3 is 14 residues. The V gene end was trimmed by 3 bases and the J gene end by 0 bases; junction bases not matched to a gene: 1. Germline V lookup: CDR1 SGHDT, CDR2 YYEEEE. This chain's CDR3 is CASSWDRDSYEQYF. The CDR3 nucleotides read TGTGCCAGCAGCTGGGACAGGGACTCCTACGAGCAGTACTTC.

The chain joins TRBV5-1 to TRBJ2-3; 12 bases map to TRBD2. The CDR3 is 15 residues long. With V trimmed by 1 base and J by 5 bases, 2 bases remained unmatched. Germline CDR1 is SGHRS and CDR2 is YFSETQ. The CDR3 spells CASSLPTSGRDTQYF. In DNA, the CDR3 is TGCGCCAGCAGCTTGCCGACTAGCGGGAGAGATACGCAGTATTTT.

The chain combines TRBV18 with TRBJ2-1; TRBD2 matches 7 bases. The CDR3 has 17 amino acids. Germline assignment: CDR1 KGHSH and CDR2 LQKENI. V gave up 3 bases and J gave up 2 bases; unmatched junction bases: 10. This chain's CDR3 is CASSPLPSGVAYNEQFF. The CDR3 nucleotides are TGTGCCAGCTCACCCCTCCCGAGCGGGGTCGCCTACAATGAGCAGTTCTTC.